These 29 T cell receptor beta chains were sequenced from one sample in a study of OX40 agonist ivuxolimab in advanced cancers. Measured with immunoSEQ multiplex PCR; TCRdb has only the in-frame clones, and not every one. The table records roughly 43,000 clones, approximately 86% of them present only once. The source was CD4+ or CD8+ T cells sorted from blood, collected in a trial of the OX40 agonist ivuxolimab. All receptors derive from an adult with an advanced solid tumor such as melanoma, head and neck, liver or kidney cancer.

This clone has only a few counts. V usage is TRBV2 and J usage is TRBJ1-5; D might be TRBD1 (6 bases). CDR1 and CDR2 (germline): SNHLY, FYNNEI. The CDR3 is made up of 13 amino acids. V was clipped by 4 bases and J by 4 bases, with 8 bases between them. CDR3 loop: CASSGQENQPQHF. The DNA for the CDR3 is TGTGCCAGCAGTGGACAGGAAAATCAGCCCCAGCATTTT.

The V gene is TRBV7-8, the J gene TRBJ2-1; weak D call: TRBD2 (6 bases). The ends were cut back, 3 bases at V and 8 bases at J, with 8 bases in the middle. The V gene's germline CDR1 is SGHVS and CDR2 FQNEAQ. The CDR3 loop spans 12 amino acids. Here the CDR3 reads CASSLAGYEQFF. In nucleotides, the CDR3 is TGTGCCAGCAGCTTGGCGGGGTATGAGCAGTTCTTC.

The chain has TRBV11-2 and TRBJ2-2; no definite D call. The V end was cut by 0 bases, the J end by 7 bases, with 6 bases between. The CDR3 contains 13 residues. CDR1 SGHAT and CDR2 FQNNGV come from the germline V gene. CDR3 bases: TGTGCCAGCAGCTTAGATCCGGTCGGGGAGCTGTTTTTT. This encodes CASSLDPVGELFF.

This chain uses TRBV7-9 with TRBJ2-2; possibly TRBD1 for D (5 bases). This CDR3 spans 13 amino acids. V was pared by 2 bases and J by 7 bases, with 8 bases between. CDR1 is SEHNR and CDR2 is FQNEAQ in the germline V gene (reference sequence). In DNA, the CDR3 is TGTGCCAGCAGCTTACAGGGCAGCGGGGAGCTGTTTTTT. It is translated as CASSLQGSGELFF.

The chain joins TRBV6-6 to TRBJ1-1; D call uncertain. This CDR3 contains 12 residues. Looked up from germline, CDR1 is MNHNY and CDR2 is SVGAGI (reference sequence). Trimming cost V 6 bases and J 2 bases, with 7 bases left between them. CDR3 in DNA: TGTGCCAGCAGAGGAGCTAACACTGAAGCTTTCTTT. Translated, it gives CASRGANTEAFF.

This chain links TRBV4-1 with TRBJ1-4; D call uncertain. This CDR3 spans 14 amino acids. The germline V gene has CDR1 MGHRA and CDR2 YSYEKL. V was shortened by 4 bases and J by 8 bases, with 14 bases between the two germline ends. The CDR3 loop reads CASSLSEFDEKLFF. Here the CDR3 DNA reads TGCGCCAGCAGCCTAAGCGAGTTTGACGAAAAACTGTTTTTT.

V gene TRBV5-1 combines with J gene TRBJ2-3; D perhaps matches TRBD1 (6 bases). The CDR3 has 15 amino acids. Trimming removed 4 bases from V and 1 base from J, with 13 bases in between. Germline CDR1 and CDR2: SGHRS and YFSETQ. The CDR3 nucleotides read TGCGCCAGCAGCAAGGACAGTATCCGCACAGATACGCAGTATTTT. Its translation: CASSKDSIRTDTQYF. Full variable domain (rest looked up from reference TRBV5-1 and TRBJ2-3): KAGVTQTPRYLIKTRGQQVTLSCSPISGHRSVSWYQQTPGQGLQFLFEYFSETQRNKGNFPGRFSGRQFSNSRSEMNVSTLELGDSALYLCASSKDSIRTDTQYFGPGTRLTVL.

The chain has TRBV4-2 and TRBJ1-1; unclear D gene. V was pared by 0 bases and J by 3 bases, with 5 bases between. This CDR3 has 13 amino acids. CDR1 LGHNA and CDR2 YNFKEQ come from the germline V gene. CDR3 protein: CASSQEKYTEAFF. CDR3 coding DNA: TGTGCCAGCAGCCAAGAGAAGTACACTGAAGCTTTCTTT.

The chain employs TRBV6-5 and TRBJ1-6; D unresolved. The CDR3 covers 14 residues. V was cut by 2 bases and J by 9 bases, with 11 bases left in between. Germline loops: CDR1 MNHEY, CDR2 SVGAGI. The DNA of the CDR3 is TGTGCCAGCAGTTACGACCCACGAGGTTCACCCCTCCACTTT. Amino acids: CASSYDPRGSPLHF.

The CDR3 is CSVEEGGLSGSDEQFF. As DNA, the CDR3 is TGCAGCGTTGAAGAGGGAGGGCTAAGCGGGAGTGATGAGCAGTTCTTC. The chain uses TRBV29-1 and TRBJ2-1, with 8 bases identical to TRBD2. CDR1 SQVTM and CDR2 ANQGSEA come from the germline V gene. V shed 0 bases, J shed 8 bases, and the junction held 12 bases outside the gene matches. The CDR3 consists of 16 residues.

The chain is built from TRBV19 and TRBJ1-2; no clear D. The CDR3 runs to 15 residues. Germline V gives CDR1 LNHDA, CDR2 SQIVND (reference sequence). Trimming took off 2 bases at V and 3 bases at J, with 13 bases between the two ends. Written as DNA, the CDR3 is TGTGCCAGTAGTATATTGGCCAGGATAGACTATGGCTACACCTTC. Translation gives CASSILARIDYGYTF.

The chain couples TRBV6-1 to TRBJ2-2, with TRBD1 matching over 10 bases. Per germline, CDR1 MNHNS and CDR2 SASEGT. The CDR3 length is 15 residues. J gave up 1 base and V 10 bases, and 6 bases lay outside the gene matches. CDR3 DNA sequence: TGTGCCACCAATTGGGACAGGGGGAACACCGGGGAGCTGTTTTTT. This codes for CATNWDRGNTGELFF.

The chain is built from TRBV15 and TRBJ2-1; possible D gene TRBD1, 5 bases. V was pared by 5 bases and J by 8 bases, with 13 bases between. The CDR3 has 13 amino acids. The germline CDR1 and CDR2 sequences are LNHNV and YYDKDF (reference sequence). This CDR3 is CATSAAQGYEQFF. For the CDR3, the DNA is TGTGCCACCAGCGCGGCCCAGGGCTATGAGCAGTTCTTC.

A remark on this clone: At one boundary the junction diverges from the germline segment, which might be a read error. V and J are TRBV4-1 and TRBJ2-7; 7 bases align to TRBD2. The V gene's germline CDR1 is MGHRA and CDR2 YSYEKL. CDR3 size: 15 residues. CDR3 region: CASTRGWGGSYEQYF. Written as DNA, the CDR3 is TGTGCCAGCACGCGTGGGTGGGGGGGCTCCTACGAGCAGTACTTC.

V gene TRBV6-5 combines with J gene TRBJ1-2; TRBD1 might be the D (6 bases). Trimming removed 6 bases from V and 4 bases from J, with 21 bases in between. There are 16 residues in the CDR3. Germline V gene sequence: CDR1 MNHEY, CDR2 SVGAGI. Here the CDR3 reads CASSYGGGGNSYGYTF. CDR3 in DNA: TGTGCCAGCAGCTACGGGGGAGGGGGAAACAGCTATGGCTACACCTTC.

The chain employs TRBV6-5 and TRBJ2-3; 7 nucleotides align to TRBD2. The length of the CDR3 is 15 residues. The V segment lost 6 bases and the J segment 0 bases; nucleotides outside the gene matches: 6. Germline V gene lookup returns CDR1 MNHEY and CDR2 SVGAGI. This CDR3 is CASRRLAPSTDTQYF. The DNA for the CDR3 is TGTGCCAGCAGAAGACTAGCCCCTAGCACAGATACGCAGTATTTT.

CDR3 loop: CASSLGGGGYQPQHF. The CDR3 nucleotides read TGTGCCAGCAGCTTAGGTGGGGGTGGCTATCAGCCCCAGCATTTT. V is TRBV11-2 and J is TRBJ1-5, with a possible D match to TRBD1 (5 bases). V lost 1 base and J 5 bases, leaving 12 bases between the germline ends. Germline loops: CDR1 SGHAT, CDR2 FQNNGV. The CDR3 is 15 amino acids.

The V gene is TRBV7-5, the J gene TRBJ2-5. The DNA end is more similar to TRBJ2-7, so the J call may be wrong. TRBV7-5 is a pseudogene segment. The CDR3 sequence is 14 residues long. The CDR3 reads CASSSAGAYYEQYF. CDR3 nucleotides: TGTGCCAGCAGCTCAGCCGGGGCTTACTACGAGCAGTACTTC.

The chain links TRBV5-1 to TRBJ2-3; 10 nucleotides line up with TRBD2. V trimming: 6 bases; J trimming: 4 bases; junction bases outside the gene matches: 5. The CDR3 spans 14 residues. The germline CDR1 and CDR2 sequences are SGHRS and YFSETQ. The CDR3 coding sequence is TGCGCCAGCAATAGCGGGAGGACGGCAGATACGCAGTATTTT. Encoded protein: CASNSGRTADTQYF.

The chain is built from TRBV5-4 and TRBJ1-2, with D maybe TRBD1 (6 bases). From germline, CDR1 is SGHNT and CDR2 YYREEE (reference sequence). The CDR3 covers 14 residues. Trimming removed 0 bases from V and 8 bases from J, with 14 bases in between. The CDR3 DNA follows: TGTGCCAGCAGCTTGGGACTTGGACAGATCGGCTACACCTTC. Its protein product is CASSLGLGQIGYTF.

The chain couples TRBV7-9 to TRBJ2-1; D is perhaps TRBD1 (6 bases). This CDR3 has 15 amino acids. Deletions cut 3 bases from V and 4 bases from J, with 13 bases between. From germline, CDR1 is SEHNR and CDR2 FQNEAQ (reference sequence). The CDR3 region has the DNA TGTGCCAGCAGCTTGAGAAGGGGGAGTTACAATGAGCAGTTCTTC. Translated, it gives CASSLRRGSYNEQFF. The full variable domain, completed using reference TRBV7-9 and TRBJ2-1, is DTGVSQNPRHKITKRGQNVTFRCDPISEHNRLYWYRQTLGQGPEFLTYFQNEAQLEKSRLLSDRFSAERPKGSFSTLEIQRTEQGDSAMYLCASSLRRGSYNEQFFGPGTRLTVL.

This clone was observed once. V usage is TRBV5-1 and J usage is TRBJ1-1; 8 nucleotides align to TRBD1. The V segment lost 7 bases and the J segment 5 bases; nucleotides outside the gene matches: 7. The germline gives CDR1 SGHRS, CDR2 YFSETQ. This CDR3 has 13 residues. Here the CDR3 DNA reads TGCGCCAGCGGATGGACAGGGATGACTGAAGCTTTCTTT. Translated, it gives CASGWTGMTEAFF.

This chain connects TRBV19 to TRBJ1-5; TRBD1 matches at 10 bases. Germline V gene lookup returns CDR1 LNHDA and CDR2 SQIVND (reference sequence). The length of the CDR3 is 15 residues. The ends lost 5 bases at V and 1 base at J; junction bases unmatched: 2. The CDR3 sequence: CASSGTGVSNQPQHF. In DNA, the CDR3 is TGTGCCAGTAGTGGGACAGGGGTAAGCAATCAGCCCCAGCATTTT.

This chain links TRBV6-6 with TRBJ2-3, with 8 bases lining up with TRBD1. The germline CDR1 and CDR2 sequences are MNHNY and SVGAGI (reference sequence). The J segment lost 0 bases and the V segment lost 5 bases, leaving 4 bases of the junction unmatched. The CDR3 runs 15 residues. The CDR3 loop is CASSHQGASTDTQYF. The CDR3 DNA sequence: TGTGCCAGCAGTCACCAGGGGGCGAGCACAGATACGCAGTATTTT.

The V call is TRBV7-9, the J call TRBJ2-7, with D perhaps TRBD1 or TRBD2 (5 bases each). V was shortened by 6 bases and J by 0 bases, with 15 bases between the two germline ends. The CDR3 length is 15 residues. Germline CDR1 is SEHNR and CDR2 is FQNEAQ (reference sequence). The CDR3 nucleotides are TGTGCCAGCAGAACCAGACAGCGGAGCTCCTACGAGCAGTACTTC. Its protein product is CASRTRQRSSYEQYF.

There are a few counts of this clone. V is TRBV27 and J is TRBJ2-5; D is unresolved. This CDR3 has 15 residues. Trimming stripped 2 bases from V and 2 bases from J, with 12 bases between. The V gene's germline CDR1 is MNHEY and CDR2 SMNVEV (reference sequence). CDR3 sequence reads: CASSLQRSTQETQYF. CDR3 bases: TGTGCCAGCAGTTTACAGAGGAGTACGCAAGAGACCCAGTACTTC.

This chain links TRBV7-9 with TRBJ2-7; D call uncertain. V was trimmed by 4 bases and J by 6 bases, leaving 16 bases between them. This CDR3 is built from 14 residues. Germline loops: CDR1 SEHNR, CDR2 FQNEAQ (reference sequence). Written as DNA, the CDR3 is TGTGCCAGCAGCTCGCCGAAAACGTCGGTCGAGCAGTACTTC. Translation: CASSSPKTSVEQYF.

The chain uses TRBV28 and TRBJ1-1; 7 nucleotides line up with TRBD1. This CDR3 comprises 11 residues. Looked up from germline, CDR1 is MDHEN and CDR2 is SYDVKM. V lost 3 bases to trimming and J lost 10 bases; unmatched junction nucleotides: 2. In DNA, the CDR3 is TGTGCCAGCAGTTTCCGACAGGGAGCTTTCTTT. Translating gives CASSFRQGAFF.

Regarding this clone: Additional DNA sequences in this sample encode the identical CDR3. V usage is TRBV28 and J usage is TRBJ1-6; D gene unclear. This CDR3 has 16 residues. V was trimmed by 5 bases and J by 0 bases, leaving 11 bases between them. Germline V lookup: CDR1 MDHEN, CDR2 SYDVKM. CDR3 region: CASSPEGSSYNSPLHF. DNA for the CDR3: TGTGCCAGCAGTCCTGAGGGAAGCTCCTATAATTCACCCCTCCACTTT.